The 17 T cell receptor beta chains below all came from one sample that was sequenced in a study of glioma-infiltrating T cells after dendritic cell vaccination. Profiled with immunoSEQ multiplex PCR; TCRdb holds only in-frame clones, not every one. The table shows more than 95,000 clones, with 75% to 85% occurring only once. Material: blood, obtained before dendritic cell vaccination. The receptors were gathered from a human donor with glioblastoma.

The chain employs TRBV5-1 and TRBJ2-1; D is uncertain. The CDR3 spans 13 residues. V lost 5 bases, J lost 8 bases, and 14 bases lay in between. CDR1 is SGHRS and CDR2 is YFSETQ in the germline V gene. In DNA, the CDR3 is TGCGCCAGCAGTAGCTCGGCTTTAGATGAGCAGTTCTTC. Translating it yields CASSSSALDEQFF.

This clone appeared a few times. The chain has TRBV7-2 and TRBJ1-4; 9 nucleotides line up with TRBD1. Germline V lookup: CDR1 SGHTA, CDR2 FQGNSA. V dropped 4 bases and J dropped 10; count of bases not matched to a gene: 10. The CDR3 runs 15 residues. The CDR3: CASSSSGTGLRKLFF. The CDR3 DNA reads TGTGCCAGCAGCTCCTCCGGGACAGGGTTGAGAAAACTGTTTTTT.

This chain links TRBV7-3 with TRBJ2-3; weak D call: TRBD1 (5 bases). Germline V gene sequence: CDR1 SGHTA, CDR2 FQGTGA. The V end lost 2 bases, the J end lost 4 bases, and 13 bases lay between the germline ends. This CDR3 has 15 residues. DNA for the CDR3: TGTGCCAGCAGCTTACTCTGGGGCTCCGCAGATACGCAGTATTTT. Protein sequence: CASSLLWGSADTQYF.

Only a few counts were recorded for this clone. The CDR3 region has the DNA TGTGCCAGCAGCAACTCTTGGCAGGGCTATGGCTACACCTTC. Residues: CASSNSWQGYGYTF. The J gene is TRBJ1-2, the V gene TRBV6-5; possibly TRBD1 for D (5 bases). The germline CDR1 and CDR2 sequences are MNHEY and SVGAGI. The V end lost 6 bases, the J end lost 4 bases, and 15 bases lay between the germline ends. The length of the CDR3 is 14 residues.

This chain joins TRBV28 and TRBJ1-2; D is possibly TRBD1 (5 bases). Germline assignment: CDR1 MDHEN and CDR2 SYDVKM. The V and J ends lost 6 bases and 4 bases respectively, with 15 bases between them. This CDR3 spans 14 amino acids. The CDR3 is CASRGGAAPYGYTF. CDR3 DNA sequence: TGTGCCAGCAGAGGAGGGGCCGCCCCCTATGGCTACACCTTC.

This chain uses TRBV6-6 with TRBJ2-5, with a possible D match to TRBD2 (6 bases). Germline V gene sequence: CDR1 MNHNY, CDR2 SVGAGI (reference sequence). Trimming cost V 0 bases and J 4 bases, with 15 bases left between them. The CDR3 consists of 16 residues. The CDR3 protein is CASSYSRGGFGETQYF. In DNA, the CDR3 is TGTGCCAGCAGTTACTCGCGCGGAGGGTTCGGAGAGACCCAGTACTTC.

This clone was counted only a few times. DNA of the CDR3: TGTGCCAGCAGTTACAGGGAGCATCAGCCCCAGCATTTT. Translated, it gives CASSYREHQPQHF. The V and J genes are TRBV6-5 and TRBJ1-5; D is unresolved. The V gene's germline CDR1 is MNHEY and CDR2 SVGAGI. The CDR3 totals 13 residues. V was cut by 2 bases and J by 5 bases, with 7 bases left in between.

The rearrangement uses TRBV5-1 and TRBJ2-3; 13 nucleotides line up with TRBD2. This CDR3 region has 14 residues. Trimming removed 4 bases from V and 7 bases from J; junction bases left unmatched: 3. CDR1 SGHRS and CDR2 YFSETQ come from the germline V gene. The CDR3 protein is CASSGGLAGNTQYF. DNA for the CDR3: TGCGCCAGCAGCGGGGGACTAGCGGGGAATACGCAGTATTTT.

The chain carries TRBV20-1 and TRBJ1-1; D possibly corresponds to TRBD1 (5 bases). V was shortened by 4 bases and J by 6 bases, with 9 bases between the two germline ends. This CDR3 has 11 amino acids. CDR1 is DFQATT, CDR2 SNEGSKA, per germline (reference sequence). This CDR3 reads CSAITGAEAFF. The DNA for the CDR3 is TGCAGTGCTATTACAGGAGCTGAAGCTTTCTTT.

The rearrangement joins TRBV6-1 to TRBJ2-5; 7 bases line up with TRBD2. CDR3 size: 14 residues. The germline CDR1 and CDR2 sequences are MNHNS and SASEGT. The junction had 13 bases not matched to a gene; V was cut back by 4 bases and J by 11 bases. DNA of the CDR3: TGTGCCAGCAGTGGGCCGCGAGTCCGGGGGGAGCAGTACTTC. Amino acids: CASSGPRVRGEQYF.

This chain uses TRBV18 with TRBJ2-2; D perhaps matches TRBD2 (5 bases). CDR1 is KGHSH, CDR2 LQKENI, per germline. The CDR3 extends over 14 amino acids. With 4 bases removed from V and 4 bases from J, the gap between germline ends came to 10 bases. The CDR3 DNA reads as TGTGCCAGCTCACAAACGGACTCCACCGGGGAGCTGTTTTTT. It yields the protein CASSQTDSTGELFF.

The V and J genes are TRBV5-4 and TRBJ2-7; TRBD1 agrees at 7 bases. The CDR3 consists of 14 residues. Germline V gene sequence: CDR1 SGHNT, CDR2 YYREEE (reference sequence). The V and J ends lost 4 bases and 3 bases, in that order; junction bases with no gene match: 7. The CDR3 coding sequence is TGTGCCAGCAGCCACACGGGACAGCACTACGAGCAGTACTTC. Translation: CASSHTGQHYEQYF.

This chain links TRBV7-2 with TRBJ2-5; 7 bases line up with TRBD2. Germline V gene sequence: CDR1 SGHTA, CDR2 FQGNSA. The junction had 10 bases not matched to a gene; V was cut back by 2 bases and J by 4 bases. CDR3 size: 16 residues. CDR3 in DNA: TGTGCCAGCAGCTTACGGCGCGGGGGAGGTAGAGAGACCCAGTACTTC. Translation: CASSLRRGGGRETQYF.

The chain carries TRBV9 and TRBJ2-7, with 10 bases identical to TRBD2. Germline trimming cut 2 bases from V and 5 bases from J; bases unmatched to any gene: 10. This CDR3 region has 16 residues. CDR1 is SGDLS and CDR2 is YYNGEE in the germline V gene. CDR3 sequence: CASSVIASGGVHEQYF. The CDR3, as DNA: TGTGCCAGCAGCGTGATAGCCAGCGGGGGGGTCCACGAGCAGTACTTC.

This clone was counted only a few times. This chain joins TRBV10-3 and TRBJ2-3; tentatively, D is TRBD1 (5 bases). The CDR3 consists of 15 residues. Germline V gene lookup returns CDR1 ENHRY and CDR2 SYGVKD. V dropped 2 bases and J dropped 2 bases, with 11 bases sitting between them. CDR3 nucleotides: TGTGCCATCAGTGAGAGGACACCAGTCACAGATACGCAGTATTTT. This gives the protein CAISERTPVTDTQYF.

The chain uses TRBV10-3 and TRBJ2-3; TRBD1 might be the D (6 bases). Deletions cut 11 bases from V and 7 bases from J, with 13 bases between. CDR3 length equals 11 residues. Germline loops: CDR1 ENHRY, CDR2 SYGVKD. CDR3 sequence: CASNRDHTQYF. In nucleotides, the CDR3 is TGTGCCTCGAACAGGGATCATACGCAGTATTTT.

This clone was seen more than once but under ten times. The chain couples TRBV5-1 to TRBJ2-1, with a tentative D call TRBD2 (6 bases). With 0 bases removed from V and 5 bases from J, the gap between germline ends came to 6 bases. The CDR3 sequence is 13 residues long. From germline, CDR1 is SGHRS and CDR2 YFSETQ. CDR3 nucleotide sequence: TGCGCCAGCAGCTTGGCGGGAGACAATGAGCAGTTCTTC. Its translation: CASSLAGDNEQFF.